These T cell receptor beta chains were read from a single sample in a study of T cell responses to AZD1222 COVID-19 vaccine. TCRdb's table, derived via immunoSEQ multiplex PCR, lists solely in-frame clones and lacks some. Of 150,000 to 200,000 clones listed, approximately 90% were seen once; the top ten hold 1.3%. This specimen consisted of peripheral blood, obtained 28 days after the second AZD1222 dose. These receptors were taken from an adult who received the AZD1222 COVID-19 vaccine. The CDR3 runs from the conserved cysteine through the conserved F or W. The order of the fields is D gene, V gene, J gene, clone size, CDR3 DNA, CDR3 protein. A D gene is named only where the DNA matches it firmly. The size of a clone is reported for some rows only, either as once, few or many, or as a class for expanded clones.

>.|TRBV19|TRBJ1-3|.
TGTGCCAGTAGTATAGAGCCAGGCCTCGGGAGCGGCACCATATATTTT
CASSIEPGLGSGTIYF
>.|TRBV30|TRBJ2-7|.
TGTGCCTGGAGTGGGGTCTACGAGCAGTACTTC
CAWSGVYEQYF
>TRBD2|TRBV4-1|TRBJ2-2|.
TGCGCCAGCAGCCAAGTTGGTAGCGGGAGGACCAGGAACACCGGGGAGCTGTTTTTT
CASSQVGSGRTRNTGELFF
>TRBD1|TRBV11-3|TRBJ2-3|.
TGTGCCAGCAGCGCTCGGACAGGGCGGACAGATACGCAGTATTTT
CASSARTGRTDTQYF
>TRBD1|TRBV30|TRBJ2-5|.
TGTGCCTGGAACAAGATCGGGACAGGGAAAGAGACCCAGTACTTC
CAWNKIGTGKETQYF
>TRBD1|TRBV11-2|TRBJ2-7|.
TGTGCCAGCAGCAAAACCCGGGACAGCTACGAGCAGTACTTC
CASSKTRDSYEQYF
>TRBD1|TRBV28|TRBJ1-2|.
TGTGCCAGCAGCTCCCCGGGACAGGGTCGTGGCTACACCTTC
CASSSPGQGRGYTF
>.|TRBV27|TRBJ1-4|.
TGTGCCAGCAGTTTAGGGGGGCCGGGTGAAAAACTGTTTTTT
CASSLGGPGEKLFF
>.|TRBV3-1/TRBV3-2|TRBJ1-1|.
TGTGCCAGCAGCCAGGCCTATGAAGCTTTCTTT
CASSQAYEAFF
>.|TRBV7-8|TRBJ2-2|.
TGTGCCAGCAGCTTAATAGGAGGGGGGACCGGGGAGCTGTTTTTT
CASSLIGGGTGELFF
>TRBD1|TRBV2|TRBJ1-1|.
TGTGCCAGCAGTGAAGCGCTGAGGGCAGGGGGCCTCGCTGAAGCTTTCTTT
CASSEALRAGGLAEAFF
>.|TRBV2|TRBJ2-5|.
TGTGCCAGCGTAGGGACTGCTGGAGAGACCCAGTACTTC
CASVGTAGETQYF
>TRBD1|TRBV6-1|TRBJ1-6|.
TGTGCCAGCAGTGGCAGTCCGGGACAGGGAAATTCACCCCTCCACTTT
CASSGSPGQGNSPLHF
>.|TRBV7-9|TRBJ1-5|.
TGTGCCAGCAGCGGCGAGAATCAGCCCCAGCATTTT
CASSGENQPQHF
>TRBD1|TRBV5-1|TRBJ2-1|.
TGCGCCAGCAGCCCAGGGACAGGCGACAATGAGCAGTTCTTC
CASSPGTGDNEQFF
>.|TRBV20-1|TRBJ2-1|.
TGCAGTGCTAGTAGACGGATCAACGACCAGTTCTTC
CSASRRINDQFF
>.|TRBV4-2|TRBJ2-3|once
TGTGCCAGCAGCCACCGGGATACGCAGTATTTT
CASSHRDTQYF
>.|TRBV6-5|TRBJ2-3|once
TGTGCCAGCAGCCAAGTCGGGGCAGATACGCAGTATTTT
CASSQVGADTQYF
>TRBD1|TRBV25-1|TRBJ2-7|.
TGTGCCAGCAGCGGGAGGGGGACAGGGGGCCTCTCCTACGAGCAGTACTTC
CASSGRGTGGLSYEQYF
>.|TRBV4-3|TRBJ1-2|.
TGCGCCAGCAGCCAAGGGTTGCAGGATAACTATGGCTACACCTTC
CASSQGLQDNYGYTF
>.|TRBV7-2|TRBJ2-6|.
TGTGCCAGCAGCTTAGACCCCCTCTCTGGGGCCAACGTCCTGACTTTC
CASSLDPLSGANVLTF
>.|TRBV7-9|TRBJ2-3|.
TGTGCCAGCAGCTCGGGGCGGGATACGCAGTATTTT
CASSSGRDTQYF
>.|TRBV7-2|TRBJ2-3|.
TGTGCCAGCAGCTTAGGAGGGGGAGAGGATTTCACAGATACGCAGTATTTT
CASSLGGGEDFTDTQYF
>.|TRBV29-1|TRBJ2-1|.
TGCAGCGTTGAGATGGGTCTCAATGAGCAGTTCTTC
CSVEMGLNEQFF
>TRBD1|TRBV4-1|TRBJ2-6|.
TGCGCCAGCAGCCTTGGGGACAGCCTCTCTGGGGCCAACGTCCTGACTTTC
CASSLGDSLSGANVLTF
>.|TRBV3-1/TRBV3-2|TRBJ1-2|.
TGTGCCAGCAGACAAGGCGAAGGGGATTACGGCTACACCTTC
CASRQGEGDYGYTF
>.|TRBV11-2|TRBJ1-5|.
TGTGCCAGCAGCCCGGACGGGATTAAGGGGAACAATCAGCCCCAGCATTTT
CASSPDGIKGNNQPQHF
>TRBD1|TRBV5-8|TRBJ1-2|once
TGTGCCAGCAGACCCACAGGGGGCAGGGGCTACACCTTC
CASRPTGGRGYTF
>TRBD1|TRBV30|TRBJ1-1|.
TGTGCCTGGAGTGTACCACTGGGGACAGGGGATACTGAAGCTTTCTTT
CAWSVPLGTGDTEAFF
>TRBD1|TRBV3-1/TRBV3-2|TRBJ2-7|.
TGTGCCAGCACTTTCGGACAGGGGCCCTCCTACGAGCAGTACTTC
CASTFGQGPSYEQYF
>.|TRBV29-1|TRBJ1-1|once
TGCAGCGTTTTTTCCGGGAGGACTGAAGCTTTCTTT
CSVFSGRTEAFF
>TRBD1|TRBV7-2|TRBJ1-4|.
TGTGCCAGCAGCTTAAACACAGGGGCTAATGAAAAACTGTTTTTT
CASSLNTGANEKLFF
>.|TRBV19|TRBJ1-1|.
TGTGCCAGTAGTACCTACACTGAAGCTTTCTTT
CASSTYTEAFF
>.|TRBV5-1|TRBJ2-7|.
TGCGCCAGCAGCTTGGCAGGCGGCGAGCAGTACTTC
CASSLAGGEQYF
>.|TRBV20-1|TRBJ2-7|.
TGCAGTGCTAGTCGCCGCAACTACTCCTACGAGCAGTACTTC
CSASRRNYSYEQYF
>.|TRBV6-5|TRBJ1-2|once
TGTGCCAGCATTATTCAGGAGTATGGCTACACCTTC
CASIIQEYGYTF
>.|TRBV6-2/TRBV6-3|TRBJ1-1|.
TGTGCCAGCAGTTACTCGAACTTATCGGGGAAAGCTTTCTTT
CASSYSNLSGKAFF
>TRBD1|TRBV7-9|TRBJ2-7|.
TGTGCCAGCAGGGGACAGGGGGCTGCCTACGAGCAGTACTTC
CASRGQGAAYEQYF
>.|TRBV19|TRBJ2-2|.
TGTGCCAGTAGTATAGTCCGACCCAGGGGGGCCGGGGAGCTGTTTTTT
CASSIVRPRGAGELFF
>.|TRBV9|TRBJ2-3|.
TGTGCCAGCAGCGTAATAAGTATAACAGATACGCAGTATTTT
CASSVISITDTQYF
>TRBD1|TRBV28|TRBJ1-1|.
TGTGCCAGCAGACCTTCAGGGGGGGGCACTGAAGCTTTCTTT
CASRPSGGGTEAFF